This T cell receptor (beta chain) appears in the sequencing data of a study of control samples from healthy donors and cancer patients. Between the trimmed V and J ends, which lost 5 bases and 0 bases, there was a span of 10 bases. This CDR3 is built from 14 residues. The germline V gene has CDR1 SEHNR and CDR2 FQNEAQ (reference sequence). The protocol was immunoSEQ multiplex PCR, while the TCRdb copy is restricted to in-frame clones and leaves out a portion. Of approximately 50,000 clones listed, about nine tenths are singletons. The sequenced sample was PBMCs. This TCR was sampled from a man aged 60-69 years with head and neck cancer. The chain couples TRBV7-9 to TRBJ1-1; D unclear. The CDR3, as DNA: TGTGCCAGCAGCCTAAGAGACGTGAACACTGAAGCTTTCTTT. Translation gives CASSLRDVNTEAFF.